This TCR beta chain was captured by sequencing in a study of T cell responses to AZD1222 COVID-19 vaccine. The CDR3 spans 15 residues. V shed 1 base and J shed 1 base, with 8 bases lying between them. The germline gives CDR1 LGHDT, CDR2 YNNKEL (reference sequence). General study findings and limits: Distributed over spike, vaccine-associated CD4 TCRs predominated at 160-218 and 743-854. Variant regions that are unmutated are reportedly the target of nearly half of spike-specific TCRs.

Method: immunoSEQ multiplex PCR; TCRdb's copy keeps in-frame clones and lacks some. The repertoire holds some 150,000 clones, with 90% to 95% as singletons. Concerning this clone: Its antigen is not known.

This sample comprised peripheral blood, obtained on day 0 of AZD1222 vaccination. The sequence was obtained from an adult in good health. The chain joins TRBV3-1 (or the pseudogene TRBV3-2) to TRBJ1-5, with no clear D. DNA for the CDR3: TGTGCCAGCAGCCAAGGGCCGGGGAGCAATCAGCCCCAGCATTTT. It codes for CASSQGPGSNQPQHF.